The rows below give T cell receptor beta chains drawn from one sample of a study of early T cells in non-severe SARS-CoV-2 infection. TCRdb re-derived calls from the 5' RACE reads in MiXCR, one entry per CDR3 protein. The data contain roughly 100,000 distinct CDR3 sequences, over 10% of them singletons. The sequenced material came from whole blood. Receptor source: an adult who was a healthcare worker with PCR-confirmed SARS-CoV-2 infection or an uninfected control (not recorded which). The CDR3 runs from the conserved cysteine through the conserved F or W.

j_call v_call cdr3_aa
TRBJ2-1 TRBV6-2/TRBV6-3 CASSPRQSYEQFF
TRBJ2-3 TRBV7-2 CASSLVGTGVRDTQYF
TRBJ2-3 TRBV3-1 CASSQDTGPAYADTQYF
TRBJ2-7 TRBV6-2/TRBV6-3 CASSCEGRVYEQYF
TRBJ2-1 TRBV9 CASNVAPIADNEQFF
TRBJ1-1 TRBV29-1 CSARTAEAFF
TRBJ2-6 TRBV3-1 CASTLSGANVLTF
TRBJ2-3 TRBV11-2 CASSHPGTDTQYF
TRBJ2-2 TRBV11-2 CASSRLRTGNTGELFF
TRBJ2-5 TRBV5-4 CASRRDSETQYF
TRBJ2-7 TRBV12-3/TRBV12-4 CASSQGARIEQYF
TRBJ2-1 TRBV28 CASSWREGRNEQFF
TRBJ2-3 TRBV5-1 CASSFWGSSSTDTQYF
TRBJ2-1 TRBV2 CASRAESSSYNEQFF
TRBJ2-5 TRBV27 CASARQGGETQYF